The clone carrying this TCR beta chain was detected only once. The sample comes from a study of blood T cells in healthy people across ages. The CDR3 has 12 residues. Germline CDR1 MNHEY, CDR2 SVGEGT. V lost 6 bases, J lost 9 bases, and 5 bases stayed unmatched. The authors ran a second PCR of roughly 7 to 11 cycles using a sample-barcoded 5' primer and a J-beta primer mix. CDR3-containing paired-end reads numbering at least 2.5 million came from each sample. TCRdb reprocessed the 5' RACE reads with MiXCR, giving one entry per CDR3 protein. The sample holds about 670,000 distinct CDR3 sequences, roughly two fifths seen once.

The origin of this receptor is an older man in good health. Source material: blood. The chain carries TRBV6-2 or TRBV6-3 and TRBJ2-5, with 9 bases matching TRBD2. CDR3 residues: CASRRGGVSQYF. The CDR3 bases are TGTGCCAGCAGGCGGGGGGGCGTTTCCCAGTACTTC.